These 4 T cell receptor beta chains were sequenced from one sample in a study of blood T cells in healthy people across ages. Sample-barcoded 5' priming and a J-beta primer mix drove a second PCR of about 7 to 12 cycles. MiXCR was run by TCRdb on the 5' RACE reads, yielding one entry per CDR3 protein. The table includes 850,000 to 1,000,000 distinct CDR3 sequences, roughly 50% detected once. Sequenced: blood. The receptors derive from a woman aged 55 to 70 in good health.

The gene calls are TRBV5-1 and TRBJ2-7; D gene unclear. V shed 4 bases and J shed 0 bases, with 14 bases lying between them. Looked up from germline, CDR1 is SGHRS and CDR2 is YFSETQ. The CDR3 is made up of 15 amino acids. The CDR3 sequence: CASSARTANSYEQYF. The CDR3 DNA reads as TGCGCCAGCAGCGCACGGACCGCTAACTCCTACGAGCAGTACTTC.

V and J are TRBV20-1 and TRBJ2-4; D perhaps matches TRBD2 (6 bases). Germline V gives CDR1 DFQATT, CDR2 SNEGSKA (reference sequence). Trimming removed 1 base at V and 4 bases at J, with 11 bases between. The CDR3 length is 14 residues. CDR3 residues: CSARVSGGKNIQYF. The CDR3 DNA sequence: TGCAGTGCTAGAGTTAGCGGCGGAAAAAACATTCAGTACTTC.

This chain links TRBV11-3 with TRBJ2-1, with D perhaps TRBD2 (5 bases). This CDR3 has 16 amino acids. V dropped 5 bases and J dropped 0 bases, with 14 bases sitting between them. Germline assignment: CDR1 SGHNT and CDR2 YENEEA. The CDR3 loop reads CASSNLAAFSYNEQFF. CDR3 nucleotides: TGTGCCAGCAGCAATCTAGCAGCCTTCTCCTACAATGAGCAGTTCTTC.

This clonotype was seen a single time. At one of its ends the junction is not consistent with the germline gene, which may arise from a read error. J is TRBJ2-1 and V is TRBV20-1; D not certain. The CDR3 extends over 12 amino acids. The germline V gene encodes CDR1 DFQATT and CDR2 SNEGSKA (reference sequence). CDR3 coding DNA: TGCAGTGCTACTCCCGCCCGAAATGGGCAGTTCTTC. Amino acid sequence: CSATPARNGQFF.